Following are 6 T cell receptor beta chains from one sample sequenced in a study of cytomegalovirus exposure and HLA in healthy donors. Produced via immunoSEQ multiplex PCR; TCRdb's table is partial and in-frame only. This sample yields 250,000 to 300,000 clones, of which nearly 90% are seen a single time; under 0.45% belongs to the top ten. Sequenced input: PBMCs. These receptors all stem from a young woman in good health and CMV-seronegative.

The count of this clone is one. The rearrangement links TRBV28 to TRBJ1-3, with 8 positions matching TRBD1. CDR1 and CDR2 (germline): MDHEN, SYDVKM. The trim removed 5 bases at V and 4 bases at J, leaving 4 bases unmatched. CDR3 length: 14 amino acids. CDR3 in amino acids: CASSAGQGGNTIYF. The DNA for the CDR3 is TGTGCCAGCAGTGCTGGACAGGGAGGAAACACCATATATTTT.

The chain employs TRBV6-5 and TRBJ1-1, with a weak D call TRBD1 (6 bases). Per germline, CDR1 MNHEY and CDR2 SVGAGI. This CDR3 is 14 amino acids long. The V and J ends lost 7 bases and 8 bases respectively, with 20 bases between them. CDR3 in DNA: TGTGCCAGCACTCTGACTGGGACACTGACAGAAGCTTTCTTT. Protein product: CASTLTGTLTEAFF.

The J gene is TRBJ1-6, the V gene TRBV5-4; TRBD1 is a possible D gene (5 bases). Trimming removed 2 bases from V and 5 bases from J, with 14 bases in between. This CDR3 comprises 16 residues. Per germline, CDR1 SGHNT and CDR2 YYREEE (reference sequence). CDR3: CASSLWGEPNNSPLHF. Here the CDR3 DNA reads TGTGCCAGCAGCTTATGGGGGGAGCCAAATAATTCACCCCTCCACTTT. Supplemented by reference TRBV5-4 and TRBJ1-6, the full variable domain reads ETGVTQSPTHLIKTRGQQVTLRCSSQSGHNTVSWYQQALGQGPQFIFQYYREEENGRGNFPPRFSGLQFPNYSSELNVNALELDDSALYLCASSLWGEPNNSPLHFGNGTRLTVT.

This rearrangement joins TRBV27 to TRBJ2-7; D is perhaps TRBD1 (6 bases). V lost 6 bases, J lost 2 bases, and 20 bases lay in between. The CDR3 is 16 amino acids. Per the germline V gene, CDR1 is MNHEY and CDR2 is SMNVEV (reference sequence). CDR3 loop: CASSSRGQQGAYEQYF. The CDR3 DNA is TGTGCCAGCAGCTCTAGGGGCCAACAGGGAGCCTACGAGCAGTACTTC.

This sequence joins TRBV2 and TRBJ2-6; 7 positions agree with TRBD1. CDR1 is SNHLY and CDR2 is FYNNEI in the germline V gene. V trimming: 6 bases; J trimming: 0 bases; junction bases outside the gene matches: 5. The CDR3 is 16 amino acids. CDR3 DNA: TGTGCCAGCAGCGGGACAGACCACTCTGGGGCCAACGTCCTGACTTTC. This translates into CASSGTDHSGANVLTF.

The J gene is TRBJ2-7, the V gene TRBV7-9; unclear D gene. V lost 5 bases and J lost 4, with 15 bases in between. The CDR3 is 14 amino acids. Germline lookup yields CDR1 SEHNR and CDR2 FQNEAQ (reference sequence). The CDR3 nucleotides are TGTGCCAGCAGCCAGGTGCTGGGTTCGTACGAGCAGTACGTC. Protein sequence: CASSQVLGSYEQYV.